These 14 T cell receptor beta chains share one sample of origin, sequenced in a study of cytomegalovirus exposure and HLA in healthy donors. Profiled with immunoSEQ multiplex PCR; TCRdb holds only in-frame clones, not every one. The repertoire holds about 120,000 clones, around 90% seen once, with roughly 2% in the top ten. The source material was PBMCs. Receptors originate from a woman younger than 35 in good health and CMV-seronegative.

The J gene is TRBJ2-4, the V gene TRBV5-6; D gene unclear. V gave up 1 base and J gave up 0 bases, with 11 bases separating them. Germline assignment: CDR1 SGHDT and CDR2 YYEEEE. This CDR3 region has 16 residues. The CDR3 protein is CASSLIDAGAKNIQYF. In DNA form, the CDR3 reads TGTGCCAGCAGCTTGATTGATGCCGGAGCCAAAAACATTCAGTACTTC.

The chain links TRBV28 to TRBJ1-2, with D possibly being TRBD1 (6 bases). From germline, CDR1 is MDHEN and CDR2 SYDVKM. V was clipped by 2 bases and J by 12 bases, with 22 bases between them. The CDR3 runs 15 residues. The CDR3: CASSLQNRVQRSDTF. CDR3 DNA sequence: TGTGCCAGCAGTTTACAAAACAGGGTCCAAAGGTCGGACACCTTC.

The V and J genes are TRBV10-3 and TRBJ1-2; TRBD1 is a possible D gene (5 bases). Germline V gene lookup returns CDR1 ENHRY and CDR2 SYGVKD. The CDR3 is 14 residues long. Trimming shortened V by 2 bases and J by 8 bases, and 15 bases separated the two germline ends. CDR3 in DNA: TGTGCCATCAGTGAGCAGGGAAGTGTATCGGGCTACACCTTC. The encoded protein is CAISEQGSVSGYTF.

Written as DNA, the CDR3 is TGTGCCAGCAGCTCTATACCGGGACAGGGTAGGATGAACACTGAAGCTTTCTTT. Its translation is CASSSIPGQGRMNTEAFF. This chain links TRBV7-2 with TRBJ1-1; 9 bases align to TRBD1. The CDR3 covers 18 residues. The V segment lost 4 bases and the J segment 0 bases; nucleotides outside the gene matches: 12. CDR1 and CDR2 (germline): SGHTA, FQGNSA.

This chain uses TRBV27 with TRBJ1-2, with 7 bases lining up with TRBD1. Germline V gene sequence: CDR1 MNHEY, CDR2 SMNVEV (reference sequence). CDR3 length: 15 residues. After removal of 5 bases from V and 7 bases from J, the junction contained 13 bases not matched to a gene. The CDR3 here is CASSARGTAAGGYTF. DNA of the CDR3: TGTGCCAGCAGTGCCAGGGGGACAGCGGCCGGTGGCTACACCTTC.

The chain uses TRBV5-8 and TRBJ1-1; a weak D match, TRBD1 (6 bases). Germline-derived CDR1 and CDR2 are SGHTS and YDEGEE. The CDR3 has 14 amino acids. Trimming removed 0 bases at V and 4 bases at J, with 10 bases between. The CDR3 sequence: CASSLEIQGTEAFF. The CDR3 DNA follows: TGTGCCAGCAGCTTGGAAATACAGGGCACTGAAGCTTTCTTT.

V and J are TRBV27 and TRBJ2-1; weak D call: TRBD2 (5 bases). V lost 5 bases to trimming and J lost 7 bases, with 15 bases between them. This CDR3 has 14 residues. In germline, CDR1 is MNHEY, CDR2 SMNVEV (reference sequence). In nucleotides, the CDR3 is TGTGCCAGCAGTCCTCCCTTAGCGCTGAATGAGCAGTTCTTC. This gives the protein CASSPPLALNEQFF.

The chain uses TRBV27 and TRBJ2-4, with a possible D match to TRBD1 (8 bases). The CDR3 totals 16 residues. V dropped 5 bases and J dropped 13 bases, with 27 bases sitting between them. The germline V gene encodes CDR1 MNHEY and CDR2 SMNVEV (reference sequence). Here the CDR3 DNA reads TGTGCCAGCAGTCCATCGGGGGGTGGGACGGACAGGGAACAGTACTTC. It specifies CASSPSGGGTDREQYF.

The chain links TRBV6-4 to TRBJ2-2, with 10 bases matching TRBD2. The V gene end was trimmed by 6 bases and the J gene end by 4 bases; junction bases not matched to a gene: 8. Germline values: CDR1 MRHNA, CDR2 SNTAGT. The CDR3 runs 16 residues. The CDR3 bases are TGTGCCAGCAGCCGAAGCGGGAGGGGGACCACCGGGGAGCTGTTTTTT. Translated: CASSRSGRGTTGELFF.

The gene calls are TRBV5-4 and TRBJ1-1; D not certain. V was cut by 4 bases and J by 1 base, with 8 bases left in between. The CDR3 totals 13 residues. Germline lookup yields CDR1 SGHNT and CDR2 YYREEE (reference sequence). The CDR3 bases are TGTGCCAGCAGCCCGGCGGGGAACACTGAAGCTTTCTTT. Protein product: CASSPAGNTEAFF.

In DNA form, the CDR3 reads TGTGCCAGCAGTCGCAGCAGGGCTAGCGGGAGAAACGAGCAGTACTTC. It translates to CASSRSRASGRNEQYF. This chain joins TRBV28 and TRBJ2-7; 10 positions agree with TRBD2. The CDR3 has 16 residues. Germline loops: CDR1 MDHEN, CDR2 SYDVKM. The V segment lost 5 bases and the J segment 5 bases; nucleotides outside the gene matches: 12.

This chain's CDR3 is CASSEMTGREQYF. In DNA, the CDR3 is TGTGCCAGCAGTGAGATGACGGGTCGCGAGCAGTACTTC. This chain connects TRBV2 to TRBJ2-7; D gene uncertain. Deletions cut 3 bases from V and 6 bases from J, with 12 bases between. Germline V gene sequence: CDR1 SNHLY, CDR2 FYNNEI. The CDR3 spans 13 residues.

This clone was counted once. The chain recombines TRBV16 with TRBJ1-1, with a possible D match to TRBD1 (6 bases). Germline lookup yields CDR1 KGHSY and CDR2 FQNENV. The ends were cut back, 4 bases at V and 6 bases at J, with 24 bases in the middle. The CDR3 is made up of 17 amino acids. The CDR3 loop reads CASSPNAGVTRNAEAFF. The CDR3 DNA follows: TGTGCCAGCAGCCCCAATGCAGGGGTCACCCGAAACGCTGAAGCTTTCTTT.

This clone was counted between two and nine times. The rearrangement uses TRBV12-2 and TRBJ2-7; whether TRBD2, the table's D call, matches the DNA was not checked. TRBV12-2 is reported as a pseudogene. CDR3 length: 14 residues. This CDR3 is CASHRVAGVREQYF. As DNA, the CDR3 is TGTGCAAGTCACCGCGTAGCGGGAGTCCGCGAGCAGTACTTC.